A selection of T cell receptor beta chains follows, all from one sample in a study of breast tumors, draining lymph nodes, adjacent tissues. TCRdb called the multiplex PCR reads again in MiXCR, with one record for every CDR3 protein. The data show some 83,000 distinct CDR3 sequences, approximately 19% seen once. Material: axillary lymph node tissue. The receptors originated from a female donor with breast cancer. Some clones in this sample may be carry-over from other donors' samples. The CDR3 runs from the conserved cysteine through the conserved F or W. D genes are given only for firm matches. Where a row states a size, it is once, few, many or the class of an expanded clone; other rows omit it.

many,TRBJ2-2,NA,TRBV4-3,TGCGCCAGCAGCCAGGCCAGAAACACCGGGGAGCTGTTTTTT,CASSQARNTGELFF
many,TRBJ2-5,TRBD2,TRBV24-1,TGTGCCACCAGTGATTTTAGGGGACTAGCGGAGATTCAAGAGACCCAGTACTTC,CATSDFRGLAEIQETQYF
few,TRBJ1-1,NA,TRBV7-6,TGTGCCAGCAGCGCAGGACCCCTGAGACAGAACACTGAAGCTTTCTTT,CASSAGPLRQNTEAFF
many,TRBJ2-5,NA,TRBV20-1,TGCAGTGCTAGTGGTGACACGTACCAAGAGACCCAGTACTTC,CSASGDTYQETQYF
many,TRBJ2-7,NA,TRBV7-3,TGTGCCAGCAGCTTAGGTGGCAGGGACCACGAGCAGTACTTC,CASSLGGRDHEQYF
many,TRBJ2-1,TRBD2,TRBV19,TGTGCCACTACCGAGGCGGGAGGTTACAATGAGCAGTTCTTC,CATTEAGGYNEQFF
many,TRBJ2-3,NA,TRBV7-2,TGTGCCAGCAGCTTAGCGTCCACCAACCTAGGGATATCCCGGACAGATACGCAGTATTTT,CASSLASTNLGISRTDTQYF
NA,TRBJ1-2,NA,TRBV27,TGTGCCAGCGCGGGTCCAGGGGGCTACACCTTC,CASAGPGGYTF
many,TRBJ2-3,TRBD2,TRBV3-1,TGTGCCAGCAGCCAAGATGGACTAGTATGGGATACGCAGTATTTT,CASSQDGLVWDTQYF
NA,TRBJ2-5,NA,TRBV27,TGTGCCAGCAGTTCCTGCAGGGGGGCTGGGACCCAGTACTTC,CASSSCRGAGTQYF